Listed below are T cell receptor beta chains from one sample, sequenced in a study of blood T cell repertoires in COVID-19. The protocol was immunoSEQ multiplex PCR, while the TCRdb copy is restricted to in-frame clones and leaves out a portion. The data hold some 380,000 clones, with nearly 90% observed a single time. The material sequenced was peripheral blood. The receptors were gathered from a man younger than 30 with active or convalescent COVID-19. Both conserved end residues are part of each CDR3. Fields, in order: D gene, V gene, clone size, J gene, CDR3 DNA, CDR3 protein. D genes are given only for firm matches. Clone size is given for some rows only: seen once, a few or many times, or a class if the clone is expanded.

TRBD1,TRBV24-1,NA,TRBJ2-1,TGTGCCACCGAGGGGGCGTGGGGCAATGAGCAGTTCTTC,CATEGAWGNEQFF
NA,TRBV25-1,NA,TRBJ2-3,TGTGCCAGCAGTGTTGCGGTTAGCACAGATACGCAGTATTTT,CASSVAVSTDTQYF
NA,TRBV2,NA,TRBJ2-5,TGTGCCAGCAGCAAAAACCCCGGACTTCAAGAGACCCAGTACTTC,CASSKNPGLQETQYF
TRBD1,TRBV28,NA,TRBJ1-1,TGTGCCAGCAGTGCCTCCGGGACAGGCTATAGGAACACTGAAGCTTTCTTT,CASSASGTGYRNTEAFF
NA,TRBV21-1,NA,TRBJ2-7,TGTGCCAGGAACCCTAGCGTGGGCTACGAGCAGTACTTC,CARNPSVGYEQYF
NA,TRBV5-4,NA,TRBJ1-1,TGTGCCAGCAGCTTGAGCACCACTGAAGCTTTCTTT,CASSLSTTEAFF
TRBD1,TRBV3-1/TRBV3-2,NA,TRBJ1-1,TGTGCCAGCACGCGACAGGGGAACACTGAAGCTTTCTTT,CASTRQGNTEAFF
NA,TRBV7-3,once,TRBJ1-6,TGTGCCAGCAGCTTACCCCCTTTGACAGGTTATAATTCACCCCTCCACTTT,CASSLPPLTGYNSPLHF
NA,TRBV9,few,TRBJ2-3,TGTGCCAGCAGCGGAGAGGTTCCAAATACAGATACGCAGTATTTT,CASSGEVPNTDTQYF
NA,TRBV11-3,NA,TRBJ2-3,TGTGCCAGCAGTCAAAATACAGATACGCAGTATTTT,CASSQNTDTQYF
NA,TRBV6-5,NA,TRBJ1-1,TGTGCCAGCACCCCACTCTCTTCGAACACTGAAGCTTTCTTT,CASTPLSSNTEAFF
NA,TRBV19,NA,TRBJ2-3,TGTGCCAGTACCGACTCCCGGACTCGCCGTCCCACAGATACGCAGTATTTT,CASTDSRTRRPTDTQYF
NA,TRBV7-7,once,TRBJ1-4,TGTGCCAGCAGCTTAGGGAGGGACGCTAATGAAAAACTGTTTTTT,CASSLGRDANEKLFF
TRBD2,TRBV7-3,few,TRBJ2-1,TGTGCCAGCAGCCCGCTAGCGGGGGGCCTTCCGGAGCAGTTCTTC,CASSPLAGGLPEQFF
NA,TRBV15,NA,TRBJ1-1,TGTGCCACCAGCAGAGGACAGGCCAGGGCGGACACTGAAGCTTTCTTT,CATSRGQARADTEAFF
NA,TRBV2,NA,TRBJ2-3,TGTGCCAGCAGTGACCAAAACCCAGGGGGGATCACAGATACGCAGTATTTT,CASSDQNPGGITDTQYF
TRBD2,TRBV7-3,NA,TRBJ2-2,TGTGCCAGCAGCTCTAGCGGGAGAGGGTTCGGGGAGCTGTTTTTT,CASSSSGRGFGELFF
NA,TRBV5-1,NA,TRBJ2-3,TGCGCCAGCAGCCCACAAATTCCGGGACTCGCCACCACAGATACGCAGTATTTT,CASSPQIPGLATTDTQYF
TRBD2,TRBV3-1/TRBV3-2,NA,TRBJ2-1,TGTGCCAGCAATTTGCGGGGGGGCCTAAATGAGCAGTTCTTC,CASNLRGGLNEQFF
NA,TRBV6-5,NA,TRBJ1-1,TGTGCCAGCAGGGGTAGTAGGGGGATTGACACTGAAGCTTTCTTT,CASRGSRGIDTEAFF
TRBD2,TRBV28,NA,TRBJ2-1,TGTGCCAGCAGGTGGACTAGCGGACTAGTTAATGAGCAGTTCTTC,CASRWTSGLVNEQFF
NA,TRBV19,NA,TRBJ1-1,TGTGCCAGTAGGCCTCAGCGGGACACTGAAGCTTTCTTT,CASRPQRDTEAFF
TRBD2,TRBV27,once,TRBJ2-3,TGTGCCAGCAGTTTATCCCTAGCGGAGCTCTTTACGCAGTATTTT,CASSLSLAELFTQYF
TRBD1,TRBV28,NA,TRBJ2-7,TGTGCCAGCAGTTTTCCTAATTCTGGACAGGGTTCTCTAAAGCAGTACTTC,CASSFPNSGQGSLKQYF
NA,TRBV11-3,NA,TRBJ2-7,TGTGCCAGCAGCTTACGCGGGACCTACGAGCAGTACTTC,CASSLRGTYEQYF